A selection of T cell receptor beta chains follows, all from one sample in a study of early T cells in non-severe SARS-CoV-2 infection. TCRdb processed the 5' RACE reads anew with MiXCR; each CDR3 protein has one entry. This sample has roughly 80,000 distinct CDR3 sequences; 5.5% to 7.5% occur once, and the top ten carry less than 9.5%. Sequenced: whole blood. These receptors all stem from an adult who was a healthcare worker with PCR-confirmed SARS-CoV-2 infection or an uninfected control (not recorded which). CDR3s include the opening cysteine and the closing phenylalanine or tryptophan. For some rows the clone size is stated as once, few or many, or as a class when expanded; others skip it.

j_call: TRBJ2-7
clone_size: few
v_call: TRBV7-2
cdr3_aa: CASSLARTYEQYF

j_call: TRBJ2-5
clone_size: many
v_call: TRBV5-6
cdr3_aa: CASSPIPYREQETQYF

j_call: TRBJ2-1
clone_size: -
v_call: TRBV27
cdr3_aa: CASSLGSNEQFF

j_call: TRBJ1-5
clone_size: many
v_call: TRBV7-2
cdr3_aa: CASSLGGSGNQPQHF

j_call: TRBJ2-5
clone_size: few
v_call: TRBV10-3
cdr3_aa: CATWTGGQETQYF

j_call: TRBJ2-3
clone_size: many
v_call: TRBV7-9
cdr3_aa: CASSFNTGGTDTQYF

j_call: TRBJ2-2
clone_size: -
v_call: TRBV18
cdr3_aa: CASSADIVNTGELFF

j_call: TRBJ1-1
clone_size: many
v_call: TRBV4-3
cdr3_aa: CASSQETGVRVAEAFF

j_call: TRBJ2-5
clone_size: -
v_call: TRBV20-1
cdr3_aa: CSANSGGAKTQYF

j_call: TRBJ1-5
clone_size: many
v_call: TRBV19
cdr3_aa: CASDRKSSNQPQHF

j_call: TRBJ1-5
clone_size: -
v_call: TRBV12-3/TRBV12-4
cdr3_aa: CASTAQGSGNQPQHF

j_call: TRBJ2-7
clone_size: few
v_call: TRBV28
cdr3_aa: CASSSRRGAHEQYF

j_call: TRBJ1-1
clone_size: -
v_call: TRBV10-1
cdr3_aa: CASSETGEPDTEAFF

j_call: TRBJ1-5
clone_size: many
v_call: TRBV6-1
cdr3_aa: CASSEAHSGGRNQPQHF

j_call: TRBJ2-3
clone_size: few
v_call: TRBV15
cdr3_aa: CATSRDRGGKDTQYF

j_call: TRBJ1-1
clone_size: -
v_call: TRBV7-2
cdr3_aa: CASSYAGRRTEAFF